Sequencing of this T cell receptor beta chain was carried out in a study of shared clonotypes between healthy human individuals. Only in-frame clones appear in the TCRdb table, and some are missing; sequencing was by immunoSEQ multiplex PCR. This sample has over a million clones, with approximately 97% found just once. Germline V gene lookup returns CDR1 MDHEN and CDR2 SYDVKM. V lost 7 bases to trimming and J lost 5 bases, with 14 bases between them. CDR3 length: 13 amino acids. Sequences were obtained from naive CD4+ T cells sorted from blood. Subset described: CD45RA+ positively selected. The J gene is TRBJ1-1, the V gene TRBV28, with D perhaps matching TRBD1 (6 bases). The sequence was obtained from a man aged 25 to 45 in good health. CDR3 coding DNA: TGTGCCAGCACGAGACAGAGGGGGACTGAAGCTTTCTTT. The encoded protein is CASTRQRGTEAFF. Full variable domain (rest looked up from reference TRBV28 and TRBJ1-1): DVKVTQSSRYLVKRTGEKVFLECVQDMDHENMFWYRQDPGLGLRLIYFSYDVKMKEKGDIPEGYSVSREKKERFSLILESASTNQTSMYLCASTRQRGTEAFFGQGTRLTVV.